The next 21 T cell receptor beta chains were all read from a single sample in a study of blood T cell repertoires in COVID-19. Produced via immunoSEQ multiplex PCR; TCRdb's table is partial and in-frame only. The profile shows approximately 150,000 clones, 84% of them singletons. Source material: PBMCs or T cells enriched from blood (not recorded which). The receptor source for this set is a man aged 45 to 65 in a cohort exposed to, infected with or recovered from COVID-19 (not recorded which).

The chain uses TRBV6-5 and TRBJ2-7; TRBD1 matches at 8 bases. CDR1 is MNHEY and CDR2 is SVGAGI in the germline V gene. The CDR3 extends over 13 amino acids. J was trimmed by 3 bases and V by 5 bases; bases with no gene match: 3. In nucleotides, the CDR3 is TGTGCCAGCAGTCTGGGGACAGGCTACGAGCAGTACTTC. It codes for CASSLGTGYEQYF.

The rearrangement joins TRBV10-3 to TRBJ2-1; tentative D call: TRBD2 (5 bases). Looked up from germline, CDR1 is ENHRY and CDR2 is SYGVKD. The CDR3 is made up of 15 amino acids. Trimming took 2 bases from V and 0 from J, leaving 8 bases between them. CDR3 sequence: CAISEEGSSYNEQFF. CDR3 sequence (DNA): TGTGCCATCAGTGAGGAGGGAAGCTCCTACAATGAGCAGTTCTTC.

V and J are TRBV24-1 and TRBJ2-1; 9 nucleotides align to TRBD2. Germline V gives CDR1 KGHDR, CDR2 SFDVKD. The CDR3 totals 12 residues. V shed 3 bases and J 15 bases; nucleotides not matched to a gene: 5. The CDR3 protein is CATSDPGTSWFF. CDR3 nucleotides: TGTGCCACCAGTGATCCCGGGACTAGCTGGTTCTTC.

The chain employs TRBV24-1 and TRBJ2-5, with D possibly being TRBD1 (7 bases). The CDR3 length is 15 residues. Trimming shortened V by 7 bases and J by 4 bases, and 18 bases separated the two germline ends. Germline V gene data show CDR1 as KGHDR and CDR2 as SFDVKD. The CDR3 is CATSAGTGDVETQYF. The DNA for the CDR3 is TGTGCCACCAGCGCGGGAACAGGGGACGTAGAGACCCAGTACTTC.

This sequence joins TRBV30 and TRBJ1-2; D gene uncertain. The germline CDR1 and CDR2 sequences are GTSNPN and SVGIG (reference sequence). V was clipped by 5 bases and J by 8 bases, with 18 bases between them. The CDR3 covers 13 residues. CDR3 amino acids: CAWDEGPGGGYTF. CDR3 sequence (DNA): TGTGCCTGGGACGAGGGTCCGGGAGGAGGCTACACCTTC.

The chain couples TRBV11-3 to TRBJ2-2; 7 positions match TRBD1. The V gene's germline CDR1 is SGHNT and CDR2 YENEEA. The CDR3 sequence is 16 residues long. Germline trimming cut 4 bases from V and 5 bases from J; bases unmatched to any gene: 10. Here the CDR3 DNA reads TGTGCCAGCAGCTCCTCCCGGGACAGTGGAACCGGGGAGCTGTTTTTT. Translation: CASSSSRDSGTGELFF.

This rearrangement joins TRBV10-3 to TRBJ2-7; no clear D. The CDR3 is 11 residues long. Germline V gene data show CDR1 as ENHRY and CDR2 as SYGVKD. V gave up 10 bases and J gave up 0 bases, with 7 bases separating them. The CDR3: CASEDSYEQYF. DNA for the CDR3: TGTGCCAGCGAAGACTCCTACGAGCAGTACTTC.

The rearrangement joins TRBV24-1 to TRBJ2-2; 11 nucleotides align to TRBD1. There are 17 residues in the CDR3. V lost 4 bases and J lost 6; bases outside the gene matches: 9. Germline V lookup: CDR1 KGHDR, CDR2 SFDVKD. This chain's CDR3 is CATSESGQGVRSGELFF. The CDR3 nucleotides are TGTGCCACCAGTGAGTCGGGACAGGGGGTTAGATCCGGGGAGCTGTTTTTT.

V usage is TRBV21-1 and J usage is TRBJ2-7; TRBD2 is taken as the D call from the table, unchecked against the DNA. TRBV21-1 corresponds to a pseudogene. CDR3 length equals 15 residues. This CDR3 is CASSRTSGDSYEQYF. CDR3 bases: TGTGCCAGCAGCAGGACTAGCGGGGATTCCTACGAGCAGTACTTC.

V gene TRBV6-5 combines with J gene TRBJ2-2, with TRBD1 matching 10 bases. This CDR3 contains 15 residues. Germline loops: CDR1 MNHEY, CDR2 SVGAGI. J gave up 5 bases and V 2 bases, and 2 bases lay outside the gene matches. CDR3 sequence reads: CASSYGTGVTGELFF. The CDR3 DNA reads as TGTGCCAGCAGTTACGGGACAGGGGTTACCGGGGAGCTGTTTTTT.

V gene TRBV18 combines with J gene TRBJ2-1; 7 bases agree with TRBD2. Trimming took 0 bases from V and 9 from J; bases not matched to a gene: 8. Germline V gene data show CDR1 as KGHSH and CDR2 as LQKENI. The CDR3 spans 15 residues. The CDR3 nucleotides are TGTGCCAGCTCACCACCGATGCCTTCGGGGGGTGAGCAGTTCTTC. It translates to CASSPPMPSGGEQFF.

CDR3 residues: CASSLWIAGGLGRTDTQYF. The DNA for the CDR3 is TGTGCCAGCAGCTTATGGATAGCGGGAGGGCTAGGGCGCACAGATACGCAGTATTTT. V gene TRBV7-2 combines with J gene TRBJ2-3, with 11 positions matching TRBD2. Per germline, CDR1 SGHTA and CDR2 FQGNSA. The J segment lost 1 base and the V segment lost 2 bases, leaving 11 bases of the junction unmatched. The CDR3 runs 19 residues.

The rearrangement joins TRBV30 to TRBJ2-7; 7 positions match TRBD2. Germline-derived CDR1 and CDR2 are GTSNPN and SVGIG (reference sequence). Trimming at V came to 2 bases and at J to 1 base, leaving 2 bases not matched to a gene. CDR3 length equals 13 residues. The CDR3 DNA is TGTGCCTGGAGTCTGGGAGGGTCCTACGAGCAGTACTTC. As protein: CAWSLGGSYEQYF.

The chain is built from TRBV4-3 and TRBJ2-5, with D possibly matching TRBD2 (6 bases). Deletions cut 0 bases from V and 1 base from J, with 12 bases between. The germline gives CDR1 LGHNA, CDR2 YSLEER. The CDR3 is 16 amino acids. The CDR3 region has the DNA TGCGCCAGCAGCCAAGACCGGTTGGGGGGCCAAGAGACCCAGTACTTC. The encoded protein is CASSQDRLGGQETQYF.

The V gene is TRBV7-6, the J gene TRBJ1-2, with 9 bases fitting TRBD1. CDR1 and CDR2 from the germline V gene are SGHVS and FNYEAQ. The CDR3 has 17 amino acids. The ends lost 5 bases at V and 0 bases at J; junction bases unmatched: 10. CDR3 loop: CASSPGTGYWANYGYTF. The CDR3 bases are TGTGCCAGCAGCCCCGGGACAGGGTATTGGGCTAACTATGGCTACACCTTC.

V is TRBV25-1 and J is TRBJ2-5; maybe TRBD2 (7 bases). Germline-derived CDR1 and CDR2 are MGHDK and SYGVNS. V was trimmed by 5 bases and J by 4 bases, leaving 14 bases between them. The CDR3 sequence is 14 residues long. The CDR3: CASSKGGVGETQYF. CDR3 coding DNA: TGTGCCAGCAGTAAAGGGGGGGTTGGAGAGACCCAGTACTTC. The full variable domain, completed using reference TRBV25-1 and TRBJ2-5, is EADIYQTPRYLVIGTGKKITLECSQTMGHDKMYWYQQDPGMELHLIHYSYGVNSTEKGDLSSESTVSRIRTEHFPLTLESARPSHTSQYLCASSKGGVGETQYFGPGTRLLVL.

This clone was observed once. V and J are TRBV9 and TRBJ2-3; a possible D gene is TRBD2 (6 bases). Trimming removed 4 bases at V and 1 base at J, with 16 bases between. The CDR3 contains 16 residues. Germline CDR1 SGDLS, CDR2 YYNGEE. The CDR3 nucleotides are TGTGCCAGCAGCTCTCTCGGAGGGCGAGGCACAGATACGCAGTATTTT. Translated, it gives CASSSLGGRGTDTQYF.

The chain employs TRBV6-5 and TRBJ1-2, with TRBD1 matching over 8 bases. V lost 5 bases, J lost 6 bases, and 5 bases stayed unmatched. This CDR3 spans 13 amino acids. CDR1 is MNHEY, CDR2 SVGAGI, per germline. This CDR3 reads CASSPPTGDGYTF. In DNA, the CDR3 is TGTGCCAGCAGTCCACCGACAGGGGATGGCTACACCTTC.

V is TRBV10-2 and J is TRBJ2-5; 12 bases are a match to TRBD2. The CDR3 is made up of 16 amino acids. V was clipped by 6 bases and J by 6 bases; unmatched bases: 11. From germline, CDR1 is WSHSY and CDR2 SAAADI. CDR3 DNA: TGCGCCAGCAGCGGGGAGGCTAGCGGGGGGGCGAAGACCCAGTACTTC. Translated: CASSGEASGGAKTQYF.

J is TRBJ1-2 and V is TRBV11-2; 7 bases are a match to TRBD1. CDR1 SGHAT and CDR2 FQNNGV come from the germline V gene. Trimming cost V 3 bases and J 2 bases; bases outside gene matches: 3. The length of the CDR3 is 14 residues. The CDR3 region has the DNA TGTGCCAGCAGCTTCGGGGACAGCAACTATGGCTACACCTTC. Its translation: CASSFGDSNYGYTF.

The chain uses TRBV9 and TRBJ2-3, with 9 bases fitting TRBD2. Germline CDR1 is SGDLS and CDR2 is YYNGEE. The V and J ends lost 0 bases and 3 bases, in that order; junction bases with no gene match: 2. The CDR3 spans 15 residues. The CDR3 sequence: CASSVVAGVTDTQYF. CDR3 sequence (DNA): TGTGCCAGCAGCGTAGTAGCGGGGGTGACAGATACGCAGTATTTT.